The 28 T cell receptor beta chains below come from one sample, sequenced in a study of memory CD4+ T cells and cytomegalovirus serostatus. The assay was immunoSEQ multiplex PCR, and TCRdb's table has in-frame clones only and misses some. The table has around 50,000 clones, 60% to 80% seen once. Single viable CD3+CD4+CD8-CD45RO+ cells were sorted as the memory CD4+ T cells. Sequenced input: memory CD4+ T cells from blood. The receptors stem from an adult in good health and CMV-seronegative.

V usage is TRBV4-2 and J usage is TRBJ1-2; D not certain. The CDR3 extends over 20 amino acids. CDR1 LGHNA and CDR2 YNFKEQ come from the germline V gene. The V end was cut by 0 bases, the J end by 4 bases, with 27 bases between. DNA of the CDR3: TGTGCCAGCAGCCAAGATGCGACTTCGGCGTCAATATTTACCAGCTATGGCTACACCTTC. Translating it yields CASSQDATSASIFTSYGYTF.

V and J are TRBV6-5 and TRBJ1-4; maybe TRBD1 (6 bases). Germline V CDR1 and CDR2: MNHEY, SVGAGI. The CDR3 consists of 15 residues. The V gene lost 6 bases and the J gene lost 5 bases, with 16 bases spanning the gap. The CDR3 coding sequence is TGTGCCAGCAGAGATTTGACAGGCCGCAATGAAAAACTGTTTTTT. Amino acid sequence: CASRDLTGRNEKLFF.

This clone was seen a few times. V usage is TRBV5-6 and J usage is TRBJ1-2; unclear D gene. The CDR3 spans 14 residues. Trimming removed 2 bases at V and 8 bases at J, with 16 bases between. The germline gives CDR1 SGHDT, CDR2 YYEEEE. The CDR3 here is CASSLRQVGRGYTF. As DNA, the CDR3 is TGTGCCAGCAGCTTAAGGCAGGTCGGGCGCGGCTACACCTTC. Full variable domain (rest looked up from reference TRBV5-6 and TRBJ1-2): DAGVTQSPTHLIKTRGQQVTLRCSPKSGHDTVSWYQQALGQGPQFIFQYYEEEERQRGNFPDRFSGHQFPNYSSELNVNALLLGDSALYLCASSLRQVGRGYTFGSGTRLTVV.

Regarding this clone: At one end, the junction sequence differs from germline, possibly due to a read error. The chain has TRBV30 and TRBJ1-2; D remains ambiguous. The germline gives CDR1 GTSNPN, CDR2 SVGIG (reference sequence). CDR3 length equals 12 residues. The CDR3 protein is CAWDSSWGQGRF. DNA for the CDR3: TGTGCCTGGGACTCATCATGGGGTCAAGGAAGATTC.

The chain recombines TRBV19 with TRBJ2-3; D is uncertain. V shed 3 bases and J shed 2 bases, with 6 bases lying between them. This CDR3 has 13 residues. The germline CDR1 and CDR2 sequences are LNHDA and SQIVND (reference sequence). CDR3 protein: CASSIRDTDTQYF. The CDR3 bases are TGTGCCAGTAGTATCAGAGACACAGATACGCAGTATTTT.

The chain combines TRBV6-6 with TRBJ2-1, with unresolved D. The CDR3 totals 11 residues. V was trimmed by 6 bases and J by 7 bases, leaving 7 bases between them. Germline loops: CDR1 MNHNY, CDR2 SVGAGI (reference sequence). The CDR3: CASSRSNEQFF. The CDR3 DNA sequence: TGTGCCAGCAGCAGATCTAATGAGCAGTTCTTC.

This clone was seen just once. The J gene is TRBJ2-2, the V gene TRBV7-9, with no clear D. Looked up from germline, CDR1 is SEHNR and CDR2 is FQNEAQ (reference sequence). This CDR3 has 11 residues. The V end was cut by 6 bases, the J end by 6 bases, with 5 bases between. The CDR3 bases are TGTGCCAGCAGAGAAGCCGGGGAGCTGTTTTTT. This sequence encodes CASREAGELFF.

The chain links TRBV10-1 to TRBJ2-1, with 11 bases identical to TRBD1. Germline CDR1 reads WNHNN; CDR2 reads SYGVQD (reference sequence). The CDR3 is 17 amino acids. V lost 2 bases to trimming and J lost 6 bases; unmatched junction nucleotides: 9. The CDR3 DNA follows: TGCGCCAGCAGTGAGCCCAACCCCGGGACAGGGGGCAATGAGCAGTTCTTC. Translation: CASSEPNPGTGGNEQFF.

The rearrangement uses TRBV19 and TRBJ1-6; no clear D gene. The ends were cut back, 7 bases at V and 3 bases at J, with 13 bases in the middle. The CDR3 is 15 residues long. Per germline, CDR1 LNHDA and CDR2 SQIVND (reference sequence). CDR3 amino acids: CASIGQESYNSPLHF. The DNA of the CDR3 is TGTGCCAGTATCGGGCAGGAAAGCTATAATTCACCCCTCCACTTT.

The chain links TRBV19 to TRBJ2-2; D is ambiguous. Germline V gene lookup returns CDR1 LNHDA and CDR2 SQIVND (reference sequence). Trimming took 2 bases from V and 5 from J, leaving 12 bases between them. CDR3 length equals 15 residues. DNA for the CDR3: TGTGCCAGTAGTATATCCCAACTGGGGACCGGGGAGCTGTTTTTT. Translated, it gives CASSISQLGTGELFF. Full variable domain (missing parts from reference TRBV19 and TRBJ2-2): DGGITQSPKYLFRKEGQNVTLSCEQNLNHDAMYWYRQDPGQGLRLIYYSQIVNDFQKGDIAEGYSVSREKKESFPLTVTSAQKNPTAFYLCASSISQLGTGELFFGEGSRLTVL.

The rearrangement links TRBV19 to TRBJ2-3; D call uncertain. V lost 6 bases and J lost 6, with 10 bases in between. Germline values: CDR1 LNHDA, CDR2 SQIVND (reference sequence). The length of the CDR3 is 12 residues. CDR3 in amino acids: CASSNAADTQYF. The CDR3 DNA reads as TGTGCCAGTAGCAACGCGGCGGATACGCAGTATTTT. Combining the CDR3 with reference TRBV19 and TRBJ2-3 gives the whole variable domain DGGITQSPKYLFRKEGQNVTLSCEQNLNHDAMYWYRQDPGQGLRLIYYSQIVNDFQKGDIAEGYSVSREKKESFPLTVTSAQKNPTAFYLCASSNAADTQYFGPGTRLTVL.

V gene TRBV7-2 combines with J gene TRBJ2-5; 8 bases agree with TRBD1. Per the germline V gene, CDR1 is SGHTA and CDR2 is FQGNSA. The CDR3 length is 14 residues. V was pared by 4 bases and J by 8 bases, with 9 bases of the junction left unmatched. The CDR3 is CASSSSGQGETQYF. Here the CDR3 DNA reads TGTGCCAGCAGCTCCAGTGGACAGGGTGAAACCCAGTACTTC.

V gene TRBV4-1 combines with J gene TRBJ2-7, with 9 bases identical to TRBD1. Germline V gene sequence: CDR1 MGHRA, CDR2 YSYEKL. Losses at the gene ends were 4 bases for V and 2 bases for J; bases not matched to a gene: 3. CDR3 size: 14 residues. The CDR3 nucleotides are TGCGCCAGCAGCCCCCGGGACAGGGCCTACGAGCAGTACTTC. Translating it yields CASSPRDRAYEQYF.

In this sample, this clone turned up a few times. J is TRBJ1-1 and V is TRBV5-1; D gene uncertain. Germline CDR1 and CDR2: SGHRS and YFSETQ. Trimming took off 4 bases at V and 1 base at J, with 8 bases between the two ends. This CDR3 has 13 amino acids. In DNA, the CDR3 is TGCGCCAGCAGCCAGGTCCCGAACACTGAAGCTTTCTTT. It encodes CASSQVPNTEAFF.

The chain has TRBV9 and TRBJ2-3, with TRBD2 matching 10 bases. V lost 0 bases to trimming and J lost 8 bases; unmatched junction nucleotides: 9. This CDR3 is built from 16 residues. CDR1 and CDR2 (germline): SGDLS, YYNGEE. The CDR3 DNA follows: TGTGCCAGCAGCGTAGGAGATCTAGCGGGGGTGGTTACGCAGTATTTT. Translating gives CASSVGDLAGVVTQYF.

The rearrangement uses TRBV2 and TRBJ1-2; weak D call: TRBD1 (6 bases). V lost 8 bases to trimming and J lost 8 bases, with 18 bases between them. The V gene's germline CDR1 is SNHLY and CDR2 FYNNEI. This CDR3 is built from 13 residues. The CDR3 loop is CASRQDTILGYTF. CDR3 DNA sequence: TGTGCCAGCCGACAGGATACGATCTTGGGCTACACCTTC.

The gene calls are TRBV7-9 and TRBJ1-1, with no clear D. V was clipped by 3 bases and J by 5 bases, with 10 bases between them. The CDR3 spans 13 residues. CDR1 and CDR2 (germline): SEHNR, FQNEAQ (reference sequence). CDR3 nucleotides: TGTGCCAGCAGCTTCGCATTGGGAACTGAAGCTTTCTTT. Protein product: CASSFALGTEAFF.

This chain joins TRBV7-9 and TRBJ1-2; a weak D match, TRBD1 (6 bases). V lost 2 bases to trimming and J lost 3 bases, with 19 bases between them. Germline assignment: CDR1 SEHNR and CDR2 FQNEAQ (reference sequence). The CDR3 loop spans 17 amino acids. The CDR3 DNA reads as TGTGCCAGCAGCTTATCCTTCTCCGGGGGCGGGGACTATGGCTACACCTTC. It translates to CASSLSFSGGGDYGYTF.

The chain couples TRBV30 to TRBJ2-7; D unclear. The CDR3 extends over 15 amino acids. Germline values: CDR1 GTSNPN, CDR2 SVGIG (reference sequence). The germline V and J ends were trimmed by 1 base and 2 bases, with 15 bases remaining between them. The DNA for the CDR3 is TGTGCCTGGAGTGGGGATTTAGTCGGTGCCTACGAGCAGTACTTC. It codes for CAWSGDLVGAYEQYF.

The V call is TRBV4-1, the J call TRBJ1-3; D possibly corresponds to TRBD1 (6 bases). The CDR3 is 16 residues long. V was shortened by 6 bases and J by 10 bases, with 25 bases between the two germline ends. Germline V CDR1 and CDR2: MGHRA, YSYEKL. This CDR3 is CASRGGRGPGSRTIYF. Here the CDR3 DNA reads TGCGCCAGCAGGGGAGGGCGGGGGCCCGGCTCGAGGACCATATATTTT.

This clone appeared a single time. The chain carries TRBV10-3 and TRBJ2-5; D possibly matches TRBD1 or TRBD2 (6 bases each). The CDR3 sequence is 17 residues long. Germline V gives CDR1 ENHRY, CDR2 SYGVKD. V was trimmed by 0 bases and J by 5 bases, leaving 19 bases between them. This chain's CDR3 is CAISESRGAPKAETQYF. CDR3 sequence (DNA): TGTGCCATCAGTGAGTCGAGGGGGGCGCCTAAGGCCGAGACCCAGTACTTC.

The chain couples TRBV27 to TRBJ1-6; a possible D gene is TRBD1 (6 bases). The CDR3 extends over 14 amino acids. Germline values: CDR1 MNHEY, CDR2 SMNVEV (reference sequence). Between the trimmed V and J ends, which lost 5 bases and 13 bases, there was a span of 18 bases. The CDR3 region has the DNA TGTGCCAGCAGTCTACGTTGGGGGGGGCTTCCCCTCCACTTT. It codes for CASSLRWGGLPLHF.

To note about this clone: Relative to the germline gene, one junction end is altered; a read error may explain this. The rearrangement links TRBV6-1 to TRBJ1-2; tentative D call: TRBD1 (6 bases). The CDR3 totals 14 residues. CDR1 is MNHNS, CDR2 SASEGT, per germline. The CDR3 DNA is TGTGCCAGCAGGGAAGATCAGGGGAACTATGGCTACACCTTC. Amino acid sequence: CASREDQGNYGYTF.

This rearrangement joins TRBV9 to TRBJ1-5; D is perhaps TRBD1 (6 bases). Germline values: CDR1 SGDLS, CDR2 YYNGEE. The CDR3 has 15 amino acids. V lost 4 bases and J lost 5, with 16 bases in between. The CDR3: CASSPGQGSYQPQHF. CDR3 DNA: TGTGCCAGCAGCCCGGGACAAGGGAGCTATCAGCCCCAGCATTTT. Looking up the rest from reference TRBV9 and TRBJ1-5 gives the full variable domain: DSGVTQTPKHLITATGQRVTLRCSPRSGDLSVYWYQQSLDQGLQFLIQYYNGEERAKGNILERFSAQQFPDLHSELNLSSLELGDSALYFCASSPGQGSYQPQHFGDGTRLSIL.

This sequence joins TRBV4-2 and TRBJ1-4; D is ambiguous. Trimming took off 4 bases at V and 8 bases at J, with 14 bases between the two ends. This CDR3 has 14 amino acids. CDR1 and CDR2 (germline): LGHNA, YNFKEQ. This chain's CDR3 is CASSPEVGGEKLFF. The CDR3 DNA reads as TGTGCCAGCAGCCCGGAGGTTGGCGGAGAAAAACTGTTTTTT.

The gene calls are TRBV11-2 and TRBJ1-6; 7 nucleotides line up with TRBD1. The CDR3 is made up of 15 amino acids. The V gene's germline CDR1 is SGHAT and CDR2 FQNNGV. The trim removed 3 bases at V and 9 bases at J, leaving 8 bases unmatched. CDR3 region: CASSFTTGSASPLHF. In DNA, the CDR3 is TGTGCCAGCAGCTTTACGACAGGGAGCGCTTCACCCCTCCACTTT.

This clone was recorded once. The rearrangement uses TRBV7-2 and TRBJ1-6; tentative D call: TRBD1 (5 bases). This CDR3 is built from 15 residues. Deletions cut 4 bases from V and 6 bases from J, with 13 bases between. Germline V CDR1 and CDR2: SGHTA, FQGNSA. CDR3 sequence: CASSYTGRGNSPLHF. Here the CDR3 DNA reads TGTGCCAGCAGCTATACAGGACGGGGTAATTCACCCCTCCACTTT. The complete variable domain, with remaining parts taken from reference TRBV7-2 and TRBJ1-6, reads GAGVSQSPSNKVTEKGKDVELRCDPISGHTALYWYRQSLGQGLEFLIYFQGNSAPDKSGLPSDRFSAERTGGSVSTLTIQRTQQEDSAVYLCASSYTGRGNSPLHFGNGTRLTVT.

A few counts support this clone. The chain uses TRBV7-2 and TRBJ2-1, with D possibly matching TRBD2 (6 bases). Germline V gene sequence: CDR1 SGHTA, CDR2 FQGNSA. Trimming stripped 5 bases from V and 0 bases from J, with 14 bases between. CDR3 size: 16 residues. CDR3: CASSRVGGSSYNEQFF. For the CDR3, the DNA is TGTGCCAGCAGCCGTGTCGGGGGTAGCTCCTACAATGAGCAGTTCTTC.